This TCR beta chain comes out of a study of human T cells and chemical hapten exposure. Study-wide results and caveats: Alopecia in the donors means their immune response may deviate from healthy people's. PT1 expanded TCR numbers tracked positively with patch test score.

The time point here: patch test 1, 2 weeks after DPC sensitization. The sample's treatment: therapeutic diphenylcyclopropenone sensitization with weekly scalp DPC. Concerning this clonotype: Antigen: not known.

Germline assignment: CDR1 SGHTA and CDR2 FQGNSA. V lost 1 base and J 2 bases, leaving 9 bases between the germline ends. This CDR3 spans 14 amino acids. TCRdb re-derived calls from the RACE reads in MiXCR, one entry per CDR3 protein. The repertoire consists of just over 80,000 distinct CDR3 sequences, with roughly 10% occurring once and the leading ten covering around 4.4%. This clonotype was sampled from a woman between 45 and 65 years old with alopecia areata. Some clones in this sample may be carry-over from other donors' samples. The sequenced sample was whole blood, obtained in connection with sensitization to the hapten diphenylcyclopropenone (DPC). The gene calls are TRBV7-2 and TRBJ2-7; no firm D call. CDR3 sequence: CASSLGIRTYEQYF. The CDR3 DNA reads TGTGCCAGCAGCTTAGGGATAAGGACCTACGAGCAGTACTTC.